Presented here are 14 T cell receptor beta chains from one specimen sequenced in a study of T cell responses to AZD1222 COVID-19 vaccine. Libraries were prepared by immunoSEQ multiplex PCR; TCRdb keeps only in-frame clonotypes and omits some of them. Here the sample spans more than 85,000 clones, 88% being singletons. This sample comprised peripheral blood, obtained on day 0 of AZD1222 vaccination. The receptors here all came from an adult in good health.

As concerns this clone: The same CDR3 also results from other DNA sequences found in this sample. The CDR3 loop reads CAWSVMGSSNQPQHF. The CDR3 DNA follows: TGTGCCTGGAGTGTAATGGGAAGTAGCAATCAGCCCCAGCATTTT. The rearrangement uses TRBV30 and TRBJ1-5; the D is unclear. V was pared by 0 bases and J by 0 bases, with 9 bases between. The CDR3 totals 15 residues. Per germline, CDR1 GTSNPN and CDR2 SVGIG (reference sequence).

This sequence joins TRBV28 and TRBJ1-2, with 10 positions matching TRBD1. This CDR3 comprises 13 residues. The V and J ends lost 10 bases and 3 bases, in that order; junction bases with no gene match: 5. Germline lookup yields CDR1 MDHEN and CDR2 SYDVKM. CDR3 residues: CATQGQGYYGYTF. The CDR3 DNA sequence: TGTGCCACCCAGGGACAGGGGTACTATGGCTACACCTTC.

The V and J genes are TRBV7-9 and TRBJ1-1; a possible D gene is TRBD1 (6 bases). Germline V CDR1 and CDR2: SEHNR, FQNEAQ (reference sequence). With 4 bases removed from V and 0 bases from J, the gap between germline ends came to 9 bases. The CDR3 is 14 amino acids. In DNA form, the CDR3 reads TGTGCCAGCAGCTGGGGACAAGTGAACACTGAAGCTTTCTTT. Its translation: CASSWGQVNTEAFF.

The chain joins TRBV10-3 to TRBJ1-2; unclear D gene. V dropped 0 bases and J dropped 0 bases, with 14 bases sitting between them. Germline V gene sequence: CDR1 ENHRY, CDR2 SYGVKD. This CDR3 region has 17 residues. The CDR3 here is CAISESKRPAANYGYTF. The DNA for the CDR3 is TGTGCCATCAGTGAGTCGAAGCGTCCAGCAGCTAACTATGGCTACACCTTC.

Details on this clone: Its ends do not fully match the called genes, so a read error is possible. The DNA for the CDR3 is TGTGCCAGCAGCTTTTTCGCAGGGGCTCTTCACCTCTTC. It specifies CASSFFAGALHLF. The chain couples TRBV7-9 to TRBJ2-1; maybe TRBD1 (6 bases). Germline CDR1 SEHNR, CDR2 FQNEAQ (reference sequence). CDR3 length: 13 residues.

The genes are TRBV4-1 and TRBJ2-2; 7 nucleotides match TRBD1. V was clipped by 3 bases and J by 7 bases; unmatched bases: 8. CDR3 length: 15 amino acids. Germline V lookup: CDR1 MGHRA, CDR2 YSYEKL. The CDR3 nucleotides read TGCGCCAGCAGCCATGGACAGGATAGATTCGGGGAGCTGTTTTTT. The encoded protein is CASSHGQDRFGELFF.

The rearrangement joins TRBV28 to TRBJ1-6; weak D call: TRBD1 (6 bases). Trimming cost V 3 bases and J 7 bases, with 7 bases left between them. CDR1 and CDR2 (germline): MDHEN, SYDVKM. The CDR3 spans 13 residues. CDR3 sequence: CASSLGANSPLHF. CDR3 sequence (DNA): TGTGCCAGCAGTTTGGGGGCCAATTCACCCCTCCACTTT.

The chain uses TRBV7-9 and TRBJ2-7, with D possibly TRBD2 on 6 matching bases. Germline values: CDR1 SEHNR, CDR2 FQNEAQ (reference sequence). This CDR3 is built from 12 residues. Trimming pared 3 bases from V and 6 bases from J, leaving 9 bases between. The CDR3 DNA reads as TGTGCCAGCAGCTTCGGGGGAGGCGAGCAGTACTTC. It specifies CASSFGGGEQYF.

This chain uses TRBV5-1 with TRBJ2-2, with 11 bases that match TRBD2. V shed 6 bases and J 8 bases; nucleotides not matched to a gene: 9. CDR3 size: 15 residues. Per germline, CDR1 SGHRS and CDR2 YFSETQ. The CDR3 loop reads CASNPTSGMVGELFF. The CDR3 DNA reads TGCGCCAGCAACCCGACTAGCGGGATGGTTGGGGAGCTGTTTTTT.

V is TRBV11-2 and J is TRBJ2-2; no definite D call. Germline assignment: CDR1 SGHAT and CDR2 FQNNGV. The CDR3 length is 13 residues. V lost 5 bases, J lost 3 bases, and 7 bases lay in between. CDR3 in amino acids: CASSPTDTGELFF. The DNA for the CDR3 is TGTGCCAGCAGCCCTACAGACACCGGGGAGCTGTTTTTT.

This chain uses TRBV20-1 with TRBJ1-2; TRBD1 agrees at 8 bases. V dropped 3 bases and J dropped 7; count of bases not matched to a gene: 1. CDR1 and CDR2 (germline): DFQATT, SNEGSKA (reference sequence). The CDR3 runs 11 residues. The DNA for the CDR3 is TGCAGTGCTAGCCAGGGGGCTGGCTACACCTTC. Translation gives CSASQGAGYTF.

V and J are TRBV10-3 and TRBJ2-1, with 11 nucleotides matching TRBD2. Looked up from germline, CDR1 is ENHRY and CDR2 is SYGVKD. There are 15 residues in the CDR3. V lost 4 bases and J lost 8; bases outside the gene matches: 7. CDR3: CAISALAGAAYEQFF. In DNA form, the CDR3 reads TGTGCCATCAGTGCACTAGCGGGAGCGGCGTATGAGCAGTTCTTC.

This clone turned up a few times. This chain joins TRBV3-1 (or the pseudogene TRBV3-2) and TRBJ2-2; tentative D call: TRBD1 (6 bases). This CDR3 contains 14 residues. The V end was cut by 1 base, the J end by 6 bases, with 9 bases between. From germline, CDR1 is LGHDT and CDR2 YNNKEL (reference sequence). The CDR3 here is CASSQATGSGELFF. CDR3 DNA: TGTGCCAGCAGCCAAGCCACAGGGTCCGGGGAGCTGTTTTTT.

The chain uses TRBV10-2 and TRBJ2-5, with D hard to call. From germline, CDR1 is WSHSY and CDR2 SAAADI. The V and J ends lost 7 bases and 3 bases respectively, with 18 bases between them. CDR3 size: 15 residues. CDR3 sequence reads: CASTKDPATKETQYF. The DNA of the CDR3 is TGCGCCAGCACTAAGGACCCGGCCACCAAAGAGACCCAGTACTTC.